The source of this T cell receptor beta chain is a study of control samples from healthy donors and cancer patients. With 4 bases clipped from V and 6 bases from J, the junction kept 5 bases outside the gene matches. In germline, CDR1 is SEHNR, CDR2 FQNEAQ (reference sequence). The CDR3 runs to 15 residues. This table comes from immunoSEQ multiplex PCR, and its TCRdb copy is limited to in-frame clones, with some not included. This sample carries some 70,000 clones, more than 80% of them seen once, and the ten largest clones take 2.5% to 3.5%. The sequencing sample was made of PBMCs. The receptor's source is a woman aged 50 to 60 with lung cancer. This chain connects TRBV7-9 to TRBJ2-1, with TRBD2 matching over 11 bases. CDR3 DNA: TGTGCCAGCAGCTGGCCTCTAGCGGGGGGCAATGAGCAGTTCTTC. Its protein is CASSWPLAGGNEQFF.